These T cell receptor beta chains were read from a single sample in a study of blood T cell repertoires in COVID-19. Libraries were prepared by immunoSEQ multiplex PCR; TCRdb keeps only in-frame clonotypes and omits some of them. The table lists roughly 110,000 clones, around 88% of them singletons. The sequencing sample was made of peripheral blood. These receptors were taken from a man in his forties or fifties with active or convalescent COVID-19. CDR3s include the opening cysteine and the closing phenylalanine or tryptophan. D genes are given only for firm matches. The size of a clone is reported for some rows only, either as once, few or many, or as a class for expanded clones.

J gene	clone size	D gene	V gene	CDR3 DNA	CDR3 protein
TRBJ2-3	once	TRBD2	TRBV2	TGTGCCAGCAGGGGGGGGACTAGCACAGATACGCAGTATTTT	CASRGGTSTDTQYF
TRBJ1-1	-	TRBD1	TRBV5-1	TGCGCCAGCAGTAGGGACAGGGGACTTGAAGCTTTCTTT	CASSRDRGLEAFF
TRBJ2-1	-	-	TRBV5-6	TGTGCCAGCAGCTTGTTGAGCCCAGAGCAGTTCTTC	CASSLLSPEQFF
TRBJ2-3	-	TRBD1	TRBV19	TGTGCCAGTAGTGGGTCAGGGGGTCGCACAGATACGCAGTATTTT	CASSGSGGRTDTQYF
TRBJ2-5	-	-	TRBV4-3	TGCGCCAGCAGCTTCCAGGGTCTCCAAGAGACCCAGTACTTC	CASSFQGLQETQYF
TRBJ1-5	-	TRBD1	TRBV6-6	TGTGCCAGCAGACCAACAGGGGGCGCTCAGCCCCAGCATTTT	CASRPTGGAQPQHF
TRBJ2-1	-	TRBD1	TRBV5-4	TGTGCCAGCAGCTGGGGACAGAGCTCCTACAATGAGCAGTTCTTC	CASSWGQSSYNEQFF
TRBJ2-7	-	-	TRBV19	TGTGCCAGTTCCGGGTTGGGGGGCGAGCAGTACTTC	CASSGLGGEQYF
TRBJ1-6	-	TRBD1	TRBV9	TGTGCCAGCAGCGTAGCGTCGTCGACAGGGGGGAATTCACCCCTCCACTTT	CASSVASSTGGNSPLHF
TRBJ2-7	-	TRBD1	TRBV2	TGTGCCAGCAGTGAAAGGGGGACAGCTTTGGGCGAGCAGTACTTC	CASSERGTALGEQYF
TRBJ2-1	-	-	TRBV18	TGTGCCAGCTCCCCTCAAGACTTGGACTCCTACAATGAGCAGTTCTTC	CASSPQDLDSYNEQFF
TRBJ1-2	-	TRBD1	TRBV27	TGTGCCAGCAGTCTTAAGGGGGCAGACTATGGCTACACCTTC	CASSLKGADYGYTF
TRBJ1-5	-	-	TRBV28	TGTGCCAGCAGTTTTGAGTATAGCAATCAGCCCCAGCATTTT	CASSFEYSNQPQHF
TRBJ2-7	-	TRBD2	TRBV6-1	TGTGCCAGCAGTGAACGGTGGCTAGCGGGAGGATGGAGGAACGAGCAGTACTTC	CASSERWLAGGWRNEQYF
TRBJ2-7	-	TRBD2	TRBV3-1/TRBV3-2	TGTGCCAGCAGCCAAGACGGGACTAGACTCTCCTACGAGCAGTACTTC	CASSQDGTRLSYEQYF
TRBJ1-4	once	-	TRBV7-9	TGTGCCAGCAGCTCCCTAGCCGGGCCTAATGAAAAACTGTTTTTT	CASSSLAGPNEKLFF
TRBJ1-2	-	-	TRBV5-6	TGTGCCAGCAGCCAAGGAGCGATTTATGGCTACACCTTC	CASSQGAIYGYTF
TRBJ2-5	once	-	TRBV15	TGTGCCACCAGCAGATTAGGCGGAGGAGAGACCCAGTACTTC	CATSRLGGGETQYF
TRBJ1-1	-	TRBD1	TRBV28	TGTGCCAGCAGGCTGACAGGGGTCTTTGAAGCTTTCTTT	CASRLTGVFEAFF
TRBJ1-2	-	-	TRBV7-8	TGTGCCAGCAGCAACAGGGTGCTCCCTCATACGGGGGGCTACACCTTC	CASSNRVLPHTGGYTF